Listed below are T cell receptor beta chains from one sample, sequenced in a study of T cell changes during pregnancy in multiple sclerosis. Some clones are missing from TCRdb's copy, which holds only in-frame ones; the method was immunoSEQ multiplex PCR. The table lists around 50,000 clones, about nine tenths of them singletons. This material consisted of CD4+ T cells from peripheral blood mononuclear cells, taken after pregnancy. These receptors all come from a female donor in good health, enrolled as a control in a pregnancy study. CDR3s include the opening cysteine and the closing phenylalanine or tryptophan. D genes are given only for firm matches. The size field is filled for only some rows; it gives once, few, many or a size class.

>.|TRBV7-9|.|TRBJ1-2
CASSLGQGRVYGYTF
TGTGCCAGCAGCTTAGGTCAGGGTCGGGTCTATGGCTACACCTTC
>.|TRBV28|.|TRBJ2-7
CASSLMGGTRYEQYF
TGTGCCAGCAGTTTAATGGGGGGGACAAGGTACGAGCAGTACTTC
>.|TRBV30|.|TRBJ2-5
CAWSVLETQYF
TGTGCCTGGAGTGTACTAGAGACCCAGTACTTC
>.|TRBV5-4|.|TRBJ2-1
CASSLALSGTGNEQFF
TGTGCCAGCAGCTTGGCTCTTAGCGGTACAGGTAATGAGCAGTTCTTC
>.|TRBV28|.|TRBJ1-5
CASSVGLSIGAQHF
TGTGCCAGCAGCGTGGGCCTATCTATCGGTGCCCAGCATTTT
>TRBD2|TRBV7-8|few|TRBJ2-1
CASSPPRAGADNEQFF
TGTGCCAGCAGCCCACCCCGCGCGGGAGCTGATAATGAGCAGTTCTTC
>TRBD2|TRBV11-2|.|TRBJ2-1
CASSSIAGLAYNEQFF
TGTGCCAGCAGCTCGATAGCGGGGTTAGCCTACAATGAGCAGTTCTTC
>.|TRBV10-3|.|TRBJ2-3
CAISEDGGGTQYF
TGTGCCATCAGTGAGGATGGAGGTGGTACGCAGTATTTT
>.|TRBV6-5|.|TRBJ1-4
CASSYSWDISEKLFF
TGTGCCAGCAGTTACTCGTGGGACATCTCCGAAAAACTGTTTTTT
>.|TRBV6-5|.|TRBJ1-6
CASSWSGNSPLHF
TGTGCCAGCAGTTGGAGTGGGAATTCACCCCTCCACTTT
>.|TRBV6-5|.|TRBJ2-7
CASSYGDLSREQYF
TGTGCCAGCAGTTACGGGGACTTATCTCGCGAGCAGTACTTC
>TRBD2|TRBV6-5|.|TRBJ2-7
CASSSTGGPHEQYF
TGTGCCAGCAGCTCGACGGGGGGGCCCCACGAGCAGTACTTC
>.|TRBV10-3|.|TRBJ2-3
CATADPGISTDTQYF
TGTGCCACCGCAGACCCCGGGATTAGCACAGATACGCAGTATTTT
>TRBD2|TRBV7-9|.|TRBJ2-1
CATWGGNEQFF
TGTGCCACCTGGGGGGGGAATGAGCAGTTCTTC
>.|TRBV30|.|TRBJ2-5
CAWSVVLETQYF
TGTGCCTGGTCGGTGGTCCTGGAGACCCAGTACTTC
>TRBD2|TRBV7-9|.|TRBJ2-7
CASRQGSGGTYEQYF
TGTGCCAGCAGACAGGGAAGCGGGGGTACCTACGAGCAGTACTTC
>.|TRBV11-2|.|TRBJ2-5
CASSYRGARETQYF
TGTGCCAGCAGTTATCGGGGGGCCAGGGAGACCCAGTACTTC
>TRBD1|TRBV18|.|TRBJ1-1
CASSPPDRGYTEAFF
TGTGCCAGCTCACCACCGGACAGGGGTTACACTGAAGCTTTCTTT
>TRBD1|TRBV5-4|.|TRBJ1-1
CASSLKRGGQGEEAFF
TGTGCCAGCAGCCTGAAACGGGGCGGACAGGGGGAGGAAGCTTTCTTT
>.|TRBV7-7|.|TRBJ2-5
CASSSHRVTGETQYF
TGTGCTAGCAGCTCCCACAGGGTAACGGGGGAGACCCAGTACTTC
>.|TRBV7-8|.|TRBJ1-1
CASSQFPGNTEAFF
TGTGCCAGCAGCCAGTTCCCTGGGAACACTGAAGCTTTCTTT
>TRBD1|TRBV5-1|.|TRBJ2-4
CASSSLTGGNIQYF
TGCGCCAGCAGTTCCCTGACAGGGGGCAACATTCAGTACTTC
>.|TRBV18|.|TRBJ2-1
CASSPQASGPYNEQFF
TGTGCCAGCTCACCACAAGCCAGCGGGCCCTACAATGAGCAGTTCTTC
>.|TRBV7-3|.|TRBJ2-5
CASSLTSGGGETQYF
TGTGCCAGCAGCTTAACATCGGGGGGCGGGGAGACCCAGTACTTC